Below, 30 T cell receptor beta chains from the same sample are listed, as sequenced in a study of blood T cell repertoires in COVID-19. TCRdb keeps only in-frame clones here, not all; method: immunoSEQ multiplex PCR. The data hold approximately 210,000 clones, with about nine tenths observed a single time. Sequenced: peripheral blood. These receptors all stem from a woman in her forties with acute or convalescent COVID-19.

The chain links TRBV5-6 to TRBJ2-7; TRBD2 matches at 7 bases. The CDR3 loop spans 15 amino acids. Germline V gene data show CDR1 as SGHDT and CDR2 as YYEEEE. CDR3 loop: CASSLKGGIIRAVHV. As DNA, the CDR3 is TGTGCCAGCAGCTTGAAGGGAGGGATAATACGAGCAGTCCACGTC.

This chain links TRBV7-9 with TRBJ1-1; 10 nucleotides agree with TRBD1. Germline CDR1 is SEHNR and CDR2 is FQNEAQ (reference sequence). The V and J ends lost 4 bases and 9 bases, in that order; junction bases with no gene match: 8. The CDR3 loop spans 14 amino acids. The CDR3 region is CASSSAGTGAQAFF. The CDR3 DNA reads TGTGCCAGCAGCTCTGCCGGGACAGGGGCTCAAGCTTTCTTT.

The chain couples TRBV2 to TRBJ1-5, with 8 positions matching TRBD1. The germline V gene encodes CDR1 SNHLY and CDR2 FYNNEI. The CDR3 consists of 13 residues. With V trimmed by 8 bases and J by 3 bases, 3 bases remained unmatched. The chain's CDR3 is CASRGQANQPQHF. Written as DNA, the CDR3 is TGTGCCAGCCGGGGACAGGCCAATCAGCCCCAGCATTTT.

The rearrangement joins TRBV5-4 to TRBJ2-6, with 9 bases matching TRBD1. From germline, CDR1 is SGHNT and CDR2 YYREEE (reference sequence). This CDR3 has 16 residues. V shed 7 bases and J 4 bases; nucleotides not matched to a gene: 9. The CDR3 protein is CASARDRVAGANVLTF. The CDR3 coding sequence is TGTGCCAGCGCCCGGGACAGGGTGGCCGGGGCCAACGTCCTGACTTTC.

J is TRBJ1-6 and V is TRBV5-1; D ambiguous. The CDR3 covers 15 residues. In germline, CDR1 is SGHRS, CDR2 YFSETQ. With 0 bases removed from V and 3 bases from J, the gap between germline ends came to 7 bases. For the CDR3, the DNA is TGCGCCAGCAGCTTGGGGCACGACTATAATTCACCCCTCCACTTT. This sequence encodes CASSLGHDYNSPLHF.

The rearrangement links TRBV13 to TRBJ1-1, with D maybe TRBD1 (5 bases). Germline V gene data show CDR1 as PRHDT and CDR2 as FYEKMQ (reference sequence). The V end lost 5 bases, the J end lost 7 bases, and 11 bases lay between the germline ends. The CDR3 runs to 12 residues. As DNA, the CDR3 is TGTGCCAGCAGCGTGGGGGGAAATGAAGCTTTCTTT. This codes for CASSVGGNEAFF.

The chain links TRBV6-6 to TRBJ2-4; no clear D. This CDR3 region has 12 residues. CDR1 and CDR2 from the germline V gene are MNHNY and SVGAGI (reference sequence). V dropped 3 bases and J dropped 7 bases, with 7 bases sitting between them. CDR3 in DNA: TGTGCCAGCAGTTATATGCGGAACATTCAGTACTTC. This sequence encodes CASSYMRNIQYF.

The rearrangement joins TRBV6-4 to TRBJ2-3; 8 nucleotides line up with TRBD2. V lost 8 bases and J lost 0; bases outside the gene matches: 4. Germline V gene lookup returns CDR1 MRHNA and CDR2 SNTAGT. This CDR3 spans 14 amino acids. CDR3 region: CASSPGGSTDTQYF. DNA for the CDR3: TGTGCCAGCTCCCCGGGGGGGAGCACAGATACGCAGTATTTT.

This clone was counted once. The V and J genes are TRBV27 and TRBJ2-1; the match to TRBD2 covers 12 bases. Germline V lookup: CDR1 MNHEY, CDR2 SMNVEV (reference sequence). The CDR3 is 16 amino acids. The J segment lost 7 bases and the V segment lost 5 bases, leaving 9 bases of the junction unmatched. Here the CDR3 reads CASSLEGLAGGNEQFF. The CDR3 bases are TGTGCCAGCAGTCTGGAAGGGCTAGCGGGGGGGAATGAGCAGTTCTTC.

This clone is a singleton in its sample. The J gene is TRBJ2-2, the V gene TRBV10-3; TRBD2 is a possible D gene (6 bases). CDR1 ENHRY and CDR2 SYGVKD come from the germline V gene. The V gene lost 4 bases and the J gene lost 4 bases, with 10 bases spanning the gap. This CDR3 has 14 amino acids. The CDR3 region is CAISGGTSTGELFF. DNA of the CDR3: TGTGCCATCAGTGGGGGGACTTCCACCGGGGAGCTGTTTTTT.

Written as DNA, the CDR3 is TGTGCCAGCAGTGCGGCGGCGACAGCGAACTATGGCTACACCTTC. As protein: CASSAAATANYGYTF. The chain uses TRBV2 and TRBJ1-2; D is possibly TRBD1 (5 bases). This CDR3 is built from 15 residues. Trimming took off 4 bases at V and 2 bases at J, with 14 bases between the two ends. Germline loops: CDR1 SNHLY, CDR2 FYNNEI.

CDR3 nucleotides: TGTGCCAGTAGTATAGGGTACAGGGTGGGAGAAAAACTGTTTTTT. It encodes CASSIGYRVGEKLFF. This chain connects TRBV19 to TRBJ1-4, with D possibly TRBD1 on 6 matching bases. V was cut by 1 base and J by 8 bases, with 14 bases left in between. The CDR3 spans 15 residues. Germline CDR1 and CDR2: LNHDA and SQIVND (reference sequence).

A note on this clone: This CDR3 is also generated by other DNA sequences in the sample. The chain joins TRBV2 to TRBJ2-7; D remains ambiguous. The CDR3 is 11 amino acids. The ends were cut back, 5 bases at V and 0 bases at J, with 2 bases in the middle. CDR1 and CDR2 (germline): SNHLY, FYNNEI. The CDR3 reads CASSLSYEQYV. The CDR3 bases are TGTGCCAGCAGTCTCTCCTACGAGCAGTACGTC.

V and J are TRBV10-3 and TRBJ1-1, with D possibly matching TRBD1 (6 bases). The CDR3 totals 15 residues. Trimming removed 10 bases from V and 1 base from J, with 19 bases in between. Germline values: CDR1 ENHRY, CDR2 SYGVKD. The chain's CDR3 is CASRRGGDENTEAFF. CDR3 DNA sequence: TGTGCCAGCCGCCGAGGGGGGGATGAGAACACTGAAGCTTTCTTT.

The chain is built from TRBV7-8 and TRBJ2-5; 13 bases agree with TRBD2. This CDR3 spans 17 amino acids. Germline V gives CDR1 SGHVS, CDR2 FQNEAQ. V shed 4 bases, J shed 4 bases, and the junction held 9 bases outside the gene matches. This chain's CDR3 is CASSSYRTSGGGETQYF. The CDR3 DNA reads as TGTGCCAGCAGCTCGTATAGGACTAGCGGGGGAGGAGAGACCCAGTACTTC. Filled out from reference TRBV7-8 and TRBJ2-5, the complete variable domain reads GAGVSQSPRYKVAKRGQDVALRCDPISGHVSLFWYQQALGQGPEFLTYFQNEAQLDKSGLPSDRFFAERPEGSVSTLKIQRTQQEDSAVYLCASSSYRTSGGGETQYFGPGTRLLVL.

V and J are TRBV29-1 and TRBJ1-3; D not resolved. Trimming removed 5 bases at V and 2 bases at J, with 13 bases between. Germline loops: CDR1 SQVTM, CDR2 ANQGSEA. The CDR3 is made up of 14 amino acids. CDR3 DNA sequence: TGCAGCGTTCAAGGGAGAGGTGCTGGAAACACCATATATTTT. Translation gives CSVQGRGAGNTIYF.

The chain couples TRBV6-5 to TRBJ1-1; D not certain. CDR3 length equals 12 residues. Trimming cost V 5 bases and J 5 bases, with 9 bases left between them. Germline CDR1 and CDR2: MNHEY and SVGAGI. The CDR3 nucleotides read TGTGCCAGCAGTCCCGCCGGGACTGAAGCTTTCTTT. Its translation is CASSPAGTEAFF.

This sequence joins TRBV5-6 and TRBJ1-1; no clear D gene. Germline V gene data show CDR1 as SGHDT and CDR2 as YYEEEE. The CDR3 contains 13 residues. Between the trimmed V and J ends, which lost 3 bases and 0 bases, there was a span of 6 bases. Here the CDR3 reads CASSSTMNTEAFF. The CDR3 bases are TGTGCCAGCAGCTCGACAATGAACACTGAAGCTTTCTTT.

This chain joins TRBV6-4 and TRBJ1-5; D is possibly TRBD1 (5 bases). This CDR3 spans 17 amino acids. Germline V gene data show CDR1 as MRHNA and CDR2 as SNTAGT. The ends were cut back, 2 bases at V and 0 bases at J, with 14 bases in the middle. CDR3 protein: CASSDPYKGDSNQPQHF. CDR3 nucleotide sequence: TGTGCCAGCAGTGACCCATATAAAGGGGATAGCAATCAGCCCCAGCATTTT.

This clone was counted between two and nine times. The V gene is TRBV7-2, the J gene TRBJ1-1; possible D gene TRBD1, 6 bases. Germline CDR1 reads SGHTA; CDR2 reads FQGNSA. V dropped 3 bases and J dropped 5 bases, with 16 bases sitting between them. There are 15 residues in the CDR3. The CDR3 spells CASSFTRLGGTEAFF. In DNA, the CDR3 is TGTGCCAGCAGCTTTACGAGGCTAGGGGGAACTGAAGCTTTCTTT.

The genes are TRBV14 and TRBJ2-2; a possible D gene is TRBD2 (5 bases). The CDR3 covers 15 residues. The germline gives CDR1 SGHDN, CDR2 FVKESK. V was cut by 3 bases and J by 8 bases, with 16 bases left in between. The CDR3 nucleotides read TGTGCCAGCAGCCATGAGCGGTCCCAGAGGGGGGAGCTGTTTTTT. This encodes CASSHERSQRGELFF.

The rearrangement joins TRBV24-1 to TRBJ1-5, with 9 bases matching TRBD1. Germline assignment: CDR1 KGHDR and CDR2 SFDVKD. The CDR3 runs 13 residues. Trimming removed 11 bases from V and 6 bases from J; junction bases left unmatched: 7. CDR3 loop: CASDRGIGQPQHF. The CDR3 region has the DNA TGTGCCAGCGACAGGGGGATAGGTCAGCCCCAGCATTTT.

Here the CDR3 reads CASKRSGQFTGELFF. In DNA form, the CDR3 reads TGTGCCAGCAAACGGAGCGGGCAATTTACCGGGGAGCTGTTTTTT. J is TRBJ2-2 and V is TRBV6-4; TRBD2 might be the D (6 bases). Trimming took 7 bases from V and 5 from J, leaving 17 bases between them. This CDR3 comprises 15 residues. The germline CDR1 and CDR2 sequences are MRHNA and SNTAGT.

This sequence joins TRBV6-6 and TRBJ1-2; perhaps TRBD1 as D (6 bases). V was trimmed by 2 bases and J by 1 base, leaving 11 bases between them. Per germline, CDR1 MNHNY and CDR2 SVGAGI (reference sequence). The CDR3 runs to 15 residues. CDR3 in amino acids: CASSYRTAHNYGYTF. For the CDR3, the DNA is TGTGCCAGCAGTTACCGGACAGCTCATAACTATGGCTACACCTTC.

The gene calls are TRBV7-2 and TRBJ1-6, with 9 nucleotides matching TRBD1. V shed 4 bases, J shed 7 bases, and the junction held 8 bases outside the gene matches. Germline V lookup: CDR1 SGHTA, CDR2 FQGNSA. The CDR3 contains 16 residues. The CDR3 loop is CASSSRPGQGNSPLHF. The CDR3, as DNA: TGTGCCAGCAGCTCGCGGCCGGGACAGGGAAATTCACCCCTCCACTTT.

This clone was detected only once. V and J are TRBV7-2 and TRBJ2-5; D gene uncertain. Trimming cost V 3 bases and J 5 bases, with 7 bases left between them. CDR3 size: 12 residues. Per germline, CDR1 SGHTA and CDR2 FQGNSA. As DNA, the CDR3 is TGTGCCAGCAGCTTGATGAGGGAGACCCAGTACTTC. Translated, it gives CASSLMRETQYF.

This chain joins TRBV19 and TRBJ1-3; 7 positions match TRBD1. This CDR3 has 14 residues. The J segment lost 0 bases and the V segment lost 9 bases, leaving 5 bases of the junction unmatched. Germline CDR1 reads LNHDA; CDR2 reads SQIVND (reference sequence). The CDR3 DNA reads TGTGCCAGCATGACAGGGAGCTCTGGAAACACCATATATTTT. Translated: CASMTGSSGNTIYF.

The genes are TRBV6-1 and TRBJ2-5; D call uncertain. V shed 1 base and J shed 4 bases, with 4 bases lying between them. Germline values: CDR1 MNHNS, CDR2 SASEGT. The CDR3 has 12 amino acids. CDR3 sequence: CASSEVGETQYF. The CDR3 DNA is TGTGCCAGCAGTGAAGTCGGAGAGACCCAGTACTTC.

The chain employs TRBV27 and TRBJ1-2; 7 nucleotides match TRBD1. The CDR3 extends over 14 amino acids. Germline V gene sequence: CDR1 MNHEY, CDR2 SMNVEV (reference sequence). V dropped 4 bases and J dropped 4; count of bases not matched to a gene: 6. In nucleotides, the CDR3 is TGTGCCAGCAGTTCGGGGCCAGGGGGCTATGGCTACACCTTC. It yields the protein CASSSGPGGYGYTF.

The chain combines TRBV11-1 with TRBJ1-6, with D possibly TRBD1 on 5 matching bases. The V gene lost 5 bases and the J gene lost 5 bases, with 7 bases spanning the gap. Germline CDR1 reads SGHAT; CDR2 reads FQDESV (reference sequence). The CDR3 totals 13 residues. The CDR3 nucleotides are TGTGCCAGCAGCCGACAGAATAATTCACCCCTCCACTTT. This translates into CASSRQNNSPLHF.